A selection of T cell receptor beta chains follows, all from one sample in a study of blood T cells in healthy people across ages. TCRdb re-analysed the 5' RACE reads in MiXCR, keeping a single row per CDR3 protein. Of fewer than 900,000 distinct CDR3 sequences listed, roughly 44% are singletons. Sequencing input: blood. All receptors derive from a woman aged 55-75 years in good health. Both conserved end residues are part of each CDR3. The D gene is left open where the match is weak. Size values are once, few and many counts, or a class for expanded clones, and some rows have none.

>-|TRBV27|TRBJ1-4|-
CASSKLWTGLNEKLFF
TGTGCCAGCAGCAAGCTTTGGACGGGACTGAATGAAAAACTGTTTTTT
>TRBD1|TRBV7-9|TRBJ2-7|few
CASSIWTGWSSYEQYF
TGTGCCAGCAGCATATGGACAGGATGGAGCTCCTACGAGCAGTACTTC
>TRBD1|TRBV12-3/TRBV12-4|TRBJ1-6|-
CASSNRGQGLSPLHF
TGTGCCAGCAGTAACAGGGGACAGGGGTTATCACCCCTCCACTTT
>-|TRBV5-1|TRBJ1-2|few
CASSLGTPGDGYTF
TGCGCCAGCAGCCTCGGGACACCGGGTGATGGCTACACCTTC
>TRBD2|TRBV4-2|TRBJ2-7|few
CASSQDPSGRVIITYEQYF
TGTGCCAGCAGCCAAGATCCTAGCGGGAGGGTTATAATCACCTACGAGCAGTACTTC
>-|TRBV13|TRBJ2-3|few
CASSAGLTDTQYF
TGTGCCAGCAGCGCGGGACTCACAGATACGCAGTATTTT
>TRBD2|TRBV6-5|TRBJ2-5|-
CASRRGGTQETQYF
TGTGCCAGCAGGCGGGGGGGAACTCAAGAGACCCAGTACTTC
>-|TRBV7-2|TRBJ2-4|many
CASSSDQNIQYF
TGTGCCAGCAGCTCTGATCAAAACATTCAGTACTTC
>-|TRBV4-2|TRBJ1-5|-
CASSPTKNTGSHSNQPQHF
TGTGCCAGCAGCCCCACAAAAAACACAGGATCGCATAGCAATCAGCCCCAGCATTTT
>-|TRBV7-9|TRBJ1-2|-
CASSSPEKDANYGYTF
TGTGCCAGCAGCTCGCCTGAGAAGGACGCTAACTATGGCTACACCTTC
>-|TRBV28|TRBJ2-3|many
CASSRRPRTDTQYF
TGTGCCAGCAGTCGTAGGCCCCGCACAGATACGCAGTATTTT
>TRBD2|TRBV20-1|TRBJ2-7|-
CSARPPLAGGSYEQYF
TGCAGTGCTAGACCCCCACTAGCGGGAGGATCCTACGAGCAGTACTTC
>-|TRBV28|TRBJ1-6|-
CASSSDISVSPLHF
TGTGCCAGCAGCTCCGACATCTCGGTATCACCCCTCCACTTT
>TRBD2|TRBV6-5|TRBJ2-2|many
CASSSSGTSGGTGELFF
TGTGCCAGCAGTTCCTCTGGTACTAGCGGGGGGACCGGGGAGCTGTTTTTT
>-|TRBV30|TRBJ1-4|-
CAWIGGSNEKLFF
TGTGCCTGGATTGGAGGTTCTAATGAAAAACTGTTTTTT
>-|TRBV14|TRBJ1-6|many
CASSQEAGGWLANSPLHF
TGTGCCAGCAGCCAAGAAGCCGGGGGTTGGCTCGCTAATTCACCCCTCCACTTT
>TRBD1|TRBV5-1|TRBJ2-2|-
CASSDGTGARELFF
TGCGCCAGCAGCGACGGGACAGGCGCACGGGAGCTGTTTTTT
>-|TRBV28|TRBJ1-5|once
CASRYLNQPQHF
TGTGCCAGCAGGTACCTCAATCAGCCCCAGCATTTT
>TRBD2|TRBV20-1|TRBJ2-7|-
CSAGTSETYEQYF
TGCAGTGCTGGGACTAGCGAGACCTACGAGCAGTACTTC
>TRBD2|TRBV9|TRBJ2-3|few
CASSVGFSGGADTQYF
TGTGCCAGCAGCGTAGGTTTTAGCGGGGGGGCAGATACGCAGTATTTT
>-|TRBV7-9|TRBJ2-7|-
CASTTGYNPYEQYF
TGTGCCAGCACCACGGGGTACAACCCATACGAGCAGTACTTC
>-|TRBV5-1|TRBJ1-4|-
CASSGDQDAKLFF
TGCGCCAGCAGCGGGGATCAGGACGCAAAACTGTTTTTT
>TRBD2|TRBV20-1|TRBJ2-1|-
CSAGVRRGGYNEQFF
TGCAGTGCTGGAGTGAGGCGGGGGGGTTACAATGAGCAGTTCTTC
>-|TRBV30|TRBJ2-1|-
CAWSVWRTEQFF
TGTGCCTGGAGTGTTTGGCGAACGGAGCAGTTCTTC
>-|TRBV20-1|TRBJ2-5|-
CSASARSQYF
TGCAGTGCTAGCGCCAGGAGTCAGTACTTC
>-|TRBV20-1|TRBJ1-4|-
CSVRDGQSYNEKLFF
TGCAGTGTCAGGGACGGCCAGTCCTATAATGAAAAACTGTTTTTT
>TRBD2|TRBV9|TRBJ2-5|-
CASSTSGGNYNEQYF
TGTGCCAGCAGCACTAGCGGGGGGAACTACAATGAGCAGTACTTC
>TRBD2|TRBV20-1|TRBJ2-1|few
CSARDSGGINNEQFF
TGCAGTGCTAGAGATAGCGGGGGGATAAACAATGAGCAGTTCTTC
>TRBD1|TRBV9|TRBJ1-4|-
CASSVGTGADEKLFF
TGTGCCAGCAGCGTTGGGACAGGGGCGGACGAAAAACTGTTTTTT
>-|TRBV6-1|TRBJ1-2|-
CASSDNLNYGYTF
TGTGCCAGCAGTGATAACCTCAACTATGGCTACACCTTC
>-|TRBV28|TRBJ2-7|-
CASSPVRDSRYEQYF
TGTGCCAGCAGTCCCGTCCGGGACTCGCGCTACGAGCAGTACTTC
>TRBD2|TRBV10-3|TRBJ2-2|-
CATAGLAGDPGELFF
TGTGCCACCGCTGGACTAGCGGGAGATCCCGGGGAGCTGTTTTTT
>-|TRBV7-9|TRBJ1-2|-
CASSFQETLYGYTF
TGTGCCAGCAGCTTCCAGGAGACTTTATATGGCTACACCTTC
>TRBD2|TRBV20-1|TRBJ2-5|-
CSARNPGLVQETQYF
TGCAGTGCTAGAAATCCGGGACTAGTTCAAGAGACCCAGTACTTC
>-|TRBV7-9|TRBJ2-1|-
CASSPPTGKDEQFF
TGTGCCAGCAGCCCACCAACAGGGAAGGATGAGCAGTTCTTC
>-|TRBV7-3|TRBJ2-3|many
CASSLGGATDTQYF
TGTGCCAGCAGCTTGGGGGGGGCCACAGATACGCAGTATTTT
>-|TRBV18|TRBJ2-1|-
CASSPNRGETQFF
TGTGCCAGCTCACCGAATAGGGGAGAGACCCAGTTCTTC
>-|TRBV9|TRBJ2-3|-
CASSVGDHTDTQYF
TGTGCCAGCAGCGTAGGGGACCACACAGATACGCAGTATTTT
>TRBD1|TRBV29-1|TRBJ1-2|-
CSVETGTGYGYTF
TGCAGCGTCGAGACCGGGACAGGCTATGGCTACACCTTC
>-|TRBV7-9|TRBJ2-7|many
CASSSDSLERYF
TGTGCCAGCAGCTCCGACTCCCTTGAGAGGTACTTC
>-|TRBV29-1|TRBJ2-1|-
CSVEAGFSYNEQFF
TGCAGCGTTGAAGCGGGGTTCTCCTACAATGAGCAGTTCTTC
>-|TRBV16|TRBJ1-2|-
CASSQSTLTDSGYTF
TGTGCCAGCAGCCAATCGACCTTGACAGATAGTGGCTACACCTTC
>TRBD2|TRBV12-3/TRBV12-4|TRBJ2-1|few
CASRLTTSGGGDNEQFF
TGTGCCAGCCGACTTACAACTAGCGGGGGGGGAGACAATGAGCAGTTCTTC
>TRBD1|TRBV25-1|TRBJ1-1|few
CASSVGTGAAGNTEAFF
TGTGCCAGCAGTGTCGGAACAGGGGCCGCTGGGAACACTGAAGCTTTCTTT
>TRBD1|TRBV3-1|TRBJ2-7|-
CASSRSGQGREQYF
TGTGCCAGCAGCCGGTCGGGACAGGGTCGCGAGCAGTACTTC
>-|TRBV28|TRBJ2-3|-
CASSLWQGSTDTQYF
TGTGCCAGCAGTTTGTGGCAGGGTTCCACAGATACGCAGTATTTT
>-|TRBV21-1|TRBJ2-1|-
CASSNTGEAGRNEQFF
TGTGCCAGCAGCAACACAGGGGAAGCGGGCCGCAATGAGCAGTTCTTC
>-|TRBV6-4|TRBJ2-4|-
CASSEGPAEAGEQYF
TGTGCCAGCAGTGAGGGGCCAGCGGAGGCTGGTGAGCAGTACTTC
>TRBD1|TRBV6-6|TRBJ2-7|few
CASSVRGLHEQYF
TGTGCCAGCAGTGTCAGGGGGCTCCACGAGCAGTACTTC
>-|TRBV9|TRBJ1-2|many
CASSAQGVYTF
TGTGCCAGCAGCGCCCAGGGTGTCTACACCTTC
>-|TRBV29-1|TRBJ1-2|-
CSVENPAITGSGYTF
TGCAGCGTTGAGAATCCGGCAATTACCGGGTCCGGCTACACCTTC
>-|TRBV21-1|TRBJ1-1|-
CASSKAGGQPMNTEAFF
TGTGCCAGCAGCAAAGCTGGTGGACAGCCCATGAACACTGAAGCTTTCTTT
>-|TRBV5-1|TRBJ2-1|-
CASGDWGSYNEQFF
TGCGCCAGCGGGGACTGGGGGTCCTACAATGAGCAGTTCTTC
>-|TRBV7-3|TRBJ1-1|-
CASSPLNGFNAEAFF
TGTGCCAGCAGCCCTTTGAATGGCTTTAATGCTGAAGCTTTCTTT
>-|TRBV11-2|TRBJ1-2|few
CASSLDWQDYGYTF
TGTGCCAGCAGCTTAGATTGGCAGGACTATGGCTACACCTTC
>-|TRBV2|TRBJ2-5|-
CATIGDGKQYF
TGTGCCACGATAGGGGACGGCAAGCAGTACTTC